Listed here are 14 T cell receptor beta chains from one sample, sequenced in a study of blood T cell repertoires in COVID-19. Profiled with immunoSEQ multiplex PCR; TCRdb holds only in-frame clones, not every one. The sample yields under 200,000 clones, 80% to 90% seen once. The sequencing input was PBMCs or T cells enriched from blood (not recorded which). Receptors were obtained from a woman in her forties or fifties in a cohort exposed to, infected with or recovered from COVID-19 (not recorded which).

CDR3 sequence (DNA): TGCGCCAGCAGCTTTCGAGGAATAGGGGATGCCGGGGAGCTGTTTTTT. Amino acids: CASSFRGIGDAGELFF. The V and J genes are TRBV5-1 and TRBJ2-2; maybe TRBD1 (5 bases). Germline V gives CDR1 SGHRS, CDR2 YFSETQ. Trimming pared 2 bases from V and 6 bases from J, leaving 17 bases between. This CDR3 contains 16 residues.

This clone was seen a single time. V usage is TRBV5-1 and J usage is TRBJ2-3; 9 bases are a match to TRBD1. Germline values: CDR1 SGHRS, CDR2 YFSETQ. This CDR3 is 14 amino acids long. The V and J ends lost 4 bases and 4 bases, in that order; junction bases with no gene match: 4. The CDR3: CASSRRQGADTQYF. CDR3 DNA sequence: TGCGCCAGCAGCCGTCGACAGGGGGCAGATACGCAGTATTTT.

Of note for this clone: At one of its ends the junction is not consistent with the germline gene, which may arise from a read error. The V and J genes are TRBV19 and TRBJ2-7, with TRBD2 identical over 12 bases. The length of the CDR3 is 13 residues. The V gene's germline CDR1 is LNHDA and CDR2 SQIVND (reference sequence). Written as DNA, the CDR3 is TGTGCCAGTAGTCCGGGGACTAGCGGGCCGTATAATTTC. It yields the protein CASSPGTSGPYNF.

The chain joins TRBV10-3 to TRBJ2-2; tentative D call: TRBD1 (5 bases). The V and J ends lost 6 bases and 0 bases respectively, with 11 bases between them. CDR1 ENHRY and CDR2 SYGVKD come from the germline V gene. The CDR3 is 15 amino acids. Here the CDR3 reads CAIRSMDTNTGELFF. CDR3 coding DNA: TGTGCCATCAGATCCATGGACACGAACACCGGGGAGCTGTTTTTT.

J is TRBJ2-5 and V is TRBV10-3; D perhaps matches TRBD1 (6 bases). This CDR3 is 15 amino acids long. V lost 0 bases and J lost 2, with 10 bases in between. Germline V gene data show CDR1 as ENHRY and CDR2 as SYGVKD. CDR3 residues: CAISESAGAQETQYF. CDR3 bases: TGTGCCATCAGTGAGTCCGCAGGGGCTCAAGAGACCCAGTACTTC.

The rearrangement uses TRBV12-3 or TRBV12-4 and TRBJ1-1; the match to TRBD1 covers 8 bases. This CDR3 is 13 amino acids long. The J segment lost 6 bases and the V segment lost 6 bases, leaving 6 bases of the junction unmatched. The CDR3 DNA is TGTGCCAGCAGACCACAGGGGGTACCTGAAGCTTTCTTT. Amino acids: CASRPQGVPEAFF.

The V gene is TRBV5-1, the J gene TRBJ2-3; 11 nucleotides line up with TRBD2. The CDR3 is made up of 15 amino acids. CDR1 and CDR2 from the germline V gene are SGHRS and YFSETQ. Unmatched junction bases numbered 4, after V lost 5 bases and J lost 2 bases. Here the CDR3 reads CASSLAGGLTDTQYF. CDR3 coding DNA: TGCGCCAGCAGTCTAGCGGGAGGCCTCACAGATACGCAGTATTTT.

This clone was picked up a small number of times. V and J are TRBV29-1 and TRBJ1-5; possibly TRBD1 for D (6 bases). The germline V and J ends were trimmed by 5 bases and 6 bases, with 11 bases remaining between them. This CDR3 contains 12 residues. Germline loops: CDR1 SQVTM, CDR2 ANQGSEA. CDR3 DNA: TGCAGCGTTTTAACAGGGAGTCAGCCCCAGCATTTT. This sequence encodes CSVLTGSQPQHF.

The CDR3 region has the DNA TGTGCCAGCAGCGGTGGACTACGGTCAGATACGCAGTATTTT. Protein sequence: CASSGGLRSDTQYF. The chain links TRBV11-2 to TRBJ2-3; a possible D gene is TRBD2 (6 bases). CDR1 is SGHAT, CDR2 FQNNGV, per germline. This CDR3 contains 14 residues. V shed 5 bases and J shed 4 bases, with 13 bases lying between them.

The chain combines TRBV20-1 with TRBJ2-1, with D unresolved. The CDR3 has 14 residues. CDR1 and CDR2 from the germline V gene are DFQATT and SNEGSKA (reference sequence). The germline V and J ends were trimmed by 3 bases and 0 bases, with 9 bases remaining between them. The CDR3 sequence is CSASIQLSYNEQFF. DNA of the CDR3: TGCAGTGCTAGTATACAGCTCTCCTACAATGAGCAGTTCTTC.

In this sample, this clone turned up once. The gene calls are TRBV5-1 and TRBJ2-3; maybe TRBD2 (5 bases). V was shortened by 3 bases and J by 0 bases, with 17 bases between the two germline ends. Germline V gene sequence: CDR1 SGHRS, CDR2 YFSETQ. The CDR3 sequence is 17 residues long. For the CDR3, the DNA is TGCGCCAGCAGCTGGGAACCGGGGTCTGGGAGCACAGATACGCAGTATTTT. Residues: CASSWEPGSGSTDTQYF.

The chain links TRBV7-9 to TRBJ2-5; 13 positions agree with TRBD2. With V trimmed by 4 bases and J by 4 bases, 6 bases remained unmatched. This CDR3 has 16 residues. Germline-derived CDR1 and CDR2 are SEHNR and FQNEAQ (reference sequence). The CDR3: CASSSLRTSGGETQYF. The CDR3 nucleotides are TGTGCCAGCAGCTCCCTACGGACTAGCGGGGGAGAGACCCAGTACTTC. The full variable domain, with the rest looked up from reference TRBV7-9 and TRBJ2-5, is DTGVSQNPRHKITKRGQNVTFRCDPISEHNRLYWYRQTLGQGPEFLTYFQNEAQLEKSRLLSDRFSAERPKGSFSTLEIQRTEQGDSAMYLCASSSLRTSGGETQYFGPGTRLLVL.

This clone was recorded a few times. The CDR3 sequence: CATSRGGLTDTQYF. CDR3 in DNA: TGTGCCACCTCCCGGGGGGGCCTAACAGATACGCAGTATTTT. The gene calls are TRBV9 and TRBJ2-3; TRBD2 matches at 8 bases. The germline V gene encodes CDR1 SGDLS and CDR2 YYNGEE. Trimming cost V 9 bases and J 3 bases; bases outside gene matches: 9. This CDR3 comprises 14 residues. The whole variable domain, filled in from reference TRBV9 and TRBJ2-3, reads DSGVTQTPKHLITATGQRVTLRCSPRSGDLSVYWYQQSLDQGLQFLIQYYNGEERAKGNILERFSAQQFPDLHSELNLSSLELGDSALYFCATSRGGLTDTQYFGPGTRLTVL.

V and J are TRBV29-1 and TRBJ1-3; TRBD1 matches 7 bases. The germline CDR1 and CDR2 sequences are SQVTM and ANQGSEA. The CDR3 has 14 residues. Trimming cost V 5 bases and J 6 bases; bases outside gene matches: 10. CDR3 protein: CSVLKDREQNTIYF. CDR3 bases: TGCAGCGTTTTAAAAGACAGGGAACAAAACACCATATATTTT.